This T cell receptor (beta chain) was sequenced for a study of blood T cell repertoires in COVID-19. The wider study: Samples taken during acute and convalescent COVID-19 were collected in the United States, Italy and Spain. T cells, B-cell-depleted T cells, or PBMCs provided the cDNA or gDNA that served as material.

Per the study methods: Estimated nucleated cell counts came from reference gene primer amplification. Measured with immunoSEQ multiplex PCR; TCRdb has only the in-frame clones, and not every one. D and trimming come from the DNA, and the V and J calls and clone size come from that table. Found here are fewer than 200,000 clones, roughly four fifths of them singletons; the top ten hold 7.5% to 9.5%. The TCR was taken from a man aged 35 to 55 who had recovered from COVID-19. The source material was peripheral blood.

In nucleotides, the CDR3 is TGTGCCAGCAGTTTGGCGACAGGGGTTTATTTGAACACCATATATTTT. It translates to CASSLATGVYLNTIYF. This rearrangement joins TRBV28 to TRBJ1-3, with 8 bases identical to TRBD1. Germline CDR1 reads MDHEN; CDR2 reads SYDVKM. The CDR3 is made up of 16 amino acids. V lost 3 bases and J lost 7; bases outside the gene matches: 11.